Below are 10 T cell receptor beta chains sequenced from a single sample in a study of T cells in Graves' hyperthyroidism and ophthalmopathy. Regions amplified from RNA transcripts were the TCR beta CDR3 regions. RT-PCR in the first round (using the HTBI primer set) targeted the TCR CDR3. One entry per CDR3 protein, called by TCRdb with MiXCR from the multiplex PCR reads. The table includes 300,000 to 400,000 distinct CDR3 sequences, around a fifth detected once. Source material: blood. These receptors were collected from a woman between 50 and 59 years old with Graves' hyperthyroidism.

In this sample, this clonotype turned up many times. The chain employs TRBV20-1 and TRBJ2-7; the D gene is possibly TRBD2 (5 bases). The CDR3 length is 14 residues. CDR1 and CDR2 (germline): DFQATT, SNEGSKA (reference sequence). V gave up 6 bases and J gave up 3 bases, with 18 bases separating them. CDR3 sequence: CSAPNSVTLYEQYF. DNA for the CDR3: TGCAGTGCCCCTAATAGCGTCACGCTCTACGAGCAGTACTTC.

This clonotype was found many times. The V gene is TRBV15, the J gene TRBJ2-5; 10 nucleotides match TRBD2. V trimming: 0 bases; J trimming: 5 bases; junction bases outside the gene matches: 6. The length of the CDR3 is 16 residues. Germline loops: CDR1 LNHNV, CDR2 YYDKDF (reference sequence). CDR3 sequence reads: CATSRELAGVGETQYF. In nucleotides, the CDR3 is TGTGCCACCAGCAGAGAGCTAGCGGGAGTGGGTGAGACCCAGTACTTC.

This clonotype was detected many times. This chain connects TRBV20-1 to TRBJ2-7; no clear D. The CDR3 sequence is 12 residues long. Germline V lookup: CDR1 DFQATT, CDR2 SNEGSKA (reference sequence). Trimming cost V 6 bases and J 7 bases, with 16 bases left between them. The CDR3 DNA reads as TGCAGTGCCCCGGGTCCAAGCGCAGAGCAGTACTTC. This gives the protein CSAPGPSAEQYF.

Only a few counts were recorded for this clonotype. The chain combines TRBV18 with TRBJ2-7, with 9 positions matching TRBD1. This CDR3 is 13 amino acids long. Germline V gene sequence: CDR1 KGHSH, CDR2 LQKENI. V trimming: 3 bases; J trimming: 7 bases; junction bases outside the gene matches: 4. CDR3 protein: CASSPQGQGEQYF. The DNA for the CDR3 is TGTGCCAGCTCACCGCAAGGACAGGGGGAGCAGTACTTC.

This clonotype was recorded at least ten times. The rearrangement joins TRBV7-3 to TRBJ1-3; D is uncertain. The V and J ends lost 2 bases and 0 bases respectively, with 8 bases between them. Germline V CDR1 and CDR2: SGHTA, FQGTGA. The CDR3 runs to 15 residues. The chain's CDR3 is CASSLHSGSGNTIYF. DNA of the CDR3: TGTGCCAGCAGCTTACACAGCGGCTCTGGAAACACCATATATTTT.

This clonotype has ten or more counts. V gene TRBV7-2 combines with J gene TRBJ2-7, with TRBD2 matching over 8 bases. Germline trimming cut 8 bases from V and 7 bases from J; bases unmatched to any gene: 13. The CDR3 is 14 residues long. Germline V gives CDR1 SGHTA, CDR2 FQGNSA. This CDR3 is CASHVSGGRGEQYF. CDR3 DNA sequence: TGTGCCAGCCACGTAAGCGGGGGTCGAGGTGAGCAGTACTTC.

This clonotype has a count of ten or more. V and J are TRBV12-3 or TRBV12-4 and TRBJ2-5; the match to TRBD1 covers 12 bases. This CDR3 is built from 13 residues. V lost 9 bases to trimming and J lost 13 bases; unmatched junction nucleotides: 12. CDR3 residues: CASGSTGQGAGYF. CDR3 sequence (DNA): TGTGCCAGTGGGTCGACGGGACAGGGGGCGGGGTACTTC.

This clonotype showed up many times. The rearrangement uses TRBV12-3 or TRBV12-4 and TRBJ1-1; possible D gene TRBD1, 5 bases. The V end lost 6 bases, the J end lost 1 base, and 12 bases lay between the germline ends. The CDR3 runs 14 residues. Here the CDR3 reads CASRGAAENTEAFF. DNA of the CDR3: TGTGCCAGCAGAGGGGCAGCCGAGAACACTGAAGCTTTCTTT.

This clonotype was seen many times. V usage is TRBV5-1 and J usage is TRBJ2-3; D uncertain. The CDR3 has 13 residues. V was trimmed by 8 bases and J by 1 base, leaving 11 bases between them. Germline V lookup: CDR1 SGHRS, CDR2 YFSETQ. CDR3 sequence (DNA): TGCGCCAGTCAAAATACGGGCACAGATACGCAGTATTTT. Its translation is CASQNTGTDTQYF.

This clonotype has a count of ten or more. The chain has TRBV30 and TRBJ1-1; D unresolved. Germline values: CDR1 GTSNPN, CDR2 SVGIG (reference sequence). Trimming pared 2 bases from V and 1 base from J, leaving 20 bases between. This CDR3 has 17 residues. CDR3 nucleotides: TGTGCCTGGAGTCTGGACCCTCTCCAAGCGAGGAACACTGAAGCTTTCTTT. Its protein product is CAWSLDPLQARNTEAFF.